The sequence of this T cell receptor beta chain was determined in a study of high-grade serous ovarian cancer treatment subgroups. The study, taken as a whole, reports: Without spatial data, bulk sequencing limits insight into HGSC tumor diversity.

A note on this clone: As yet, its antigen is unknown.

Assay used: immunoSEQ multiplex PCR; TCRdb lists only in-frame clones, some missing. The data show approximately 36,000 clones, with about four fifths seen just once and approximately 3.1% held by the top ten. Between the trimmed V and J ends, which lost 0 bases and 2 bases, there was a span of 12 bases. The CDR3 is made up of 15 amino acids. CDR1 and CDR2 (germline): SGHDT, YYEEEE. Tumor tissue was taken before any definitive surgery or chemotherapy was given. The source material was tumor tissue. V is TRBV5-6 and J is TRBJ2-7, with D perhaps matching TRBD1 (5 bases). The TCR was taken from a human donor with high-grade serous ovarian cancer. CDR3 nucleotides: TGTGCCAGCAGCTTGGCAGGGCCCGGACCCTACGAGCAGTACTTC. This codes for CASSLAGPGPYEQYF.